This T cell receptor beta chain was sequenced during a study of beta chain features in type 1 diabetes. General study results and limits: In every one of the four CD4+ subsets, TCRB CDR3s were moderately but significantly shorter in Type 1 diabetes patients. Whether TCRB rearrangement is influenced by HLA type went unresolved here.

This clone was counted between two and nine times. What it binds is not known. CDR1 MNHNS and CDR2 SASEGT come from the germline V gene. This CDR3 has 14 amino acids. Trimming left V 6 bases short and J 4 bases short, with 15 bases between. Every donor provided one heparinised blood draw, which averaged approximately 100 mL. Cells sorted by CD45RO/CCR7/CD25/CD127/CD95/CD27 comprised CD4+ naive, central memory, regulatory and stem cell-like memory cells. Every isolated RNA sample was fully reverse transcribed, so sequencing captured expressed TCRB transcripts. Libraries were prepared by immunoSEQ multiplex PCR; TCRdb keeps only in-frame clonotypes and omits some of them. The sample holds under 200,000 clones, 6.5% to 10% seen once.

The rearrangement links TRBV6-1 to TRBJ1-2; D is possibly TRBD1 (5 bases). This receptor was obtained from a young woman with type 1 diabetes. The source material was central memory CD4+ T cells from blood. DNA for the CDR3: TGTGCCAGCAGAGGATCGGACAAGCCCTATGGCTACACCTTC. Its protein is CASRGSDKPYGYTF.